This TCR beta chain derives from a study of beta chain features in type 1 diabetes. Expressed TCRB transcripts were sequenced because the isolated RNA had all been reverse transcribed beforehand. Using immunoSEQ multiplex PCR, the repertoire was profiled, and TCRdb retains in-frame clones only, with some absent. This sample yields under 350,000 clones, of which approximately 25% are seen a single time; more than 0.009% belongs to the top ten. This clone was counted a few times. Its target is not known. Whole-study results and caveats: Within each of all four CD4+ subsets, Type 1 diabetes patients had TCRB CDR3s that were moderately but significantly shorter.

J was trimmed by 4 bases and V by 3 bases; bases with no gene match: 4. Germline CDR1 is GTSNPN and CDR2 is SVGIG (reference sequence). The CDR3 contains 13 residues. The chain combines TRBV30 with TRBJ1-2, with TRBD1 matching 8 bases. Sequenced: naive CD4+ T cells from blood. The TCR was taken from a young woman with type 1 diabetes. The CDR3 region has the DNA TGTGCCTGGAGCGAAGACAGGGGCTATGGCTACACCTTC. Its translation is CAWSEDRGYGYTF.